The T cell receptor beta chain described here comes from a study of blood T cell repertoires in COVID-19. Looking at the study overall: Material from acute and convalescent COVID-19 was sourced from the United States, Italy and Spain. PBMCs, B-cell-depleted T cells, or T cells were the source of the cDNA or gDNA that made up the material.

Per the study methods: For nucleated cells, counts were estimated from reference gene primer amplification. This table comes from immunoSEQ multiplex PCR, and its TCRdb copy is limited to in-frame clones, with some not included. That table supplies the V and J calls and clone size; D and trimming were determined from the DNA. The table includes about 120,000 clones, roughly 76% detected once. J gave up 11 bases and V 3 bases, and 9 bases lay outside the gene matches. Germline V gene data show CDR1 as SGHNT and CDR2 as YENEEA. This CDR3 comprises 14 residues. Specimen: peripheral blood. This receptor was obtained from a human donor in a cohort sampled during active COVID-19. This chain links TRBV11-3 with TRBJ1-4, with TRBD1 matching over 7 bases. Here the CDR3 DNA reads TGTGCCAGCAGCTTCCGACAGGGCAGTCGGAAACTGTTTTTT. Its translation: CASSFRQGSRKLFF.